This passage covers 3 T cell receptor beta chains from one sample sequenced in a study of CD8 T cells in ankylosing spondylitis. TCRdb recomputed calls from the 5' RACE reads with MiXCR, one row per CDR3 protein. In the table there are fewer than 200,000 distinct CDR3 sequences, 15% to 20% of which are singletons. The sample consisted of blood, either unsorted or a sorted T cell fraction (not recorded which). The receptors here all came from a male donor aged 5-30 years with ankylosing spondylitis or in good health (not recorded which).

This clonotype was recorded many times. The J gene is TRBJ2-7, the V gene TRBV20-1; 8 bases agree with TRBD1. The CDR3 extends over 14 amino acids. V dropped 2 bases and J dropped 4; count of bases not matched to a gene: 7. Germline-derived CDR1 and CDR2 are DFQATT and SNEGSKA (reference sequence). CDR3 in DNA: TGCAGTGCTAGAAGCTTGGGACAGGAGTACGAGCAGTACTTC. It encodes CSARSLGQEYEQYF.

The CDR3 sequence is CASSGYDSGRSYNEQFF. CDR3 sequence (DNA): TGTGCCAGCAGTGGGTACGACTCGGGGAGGTCCTACAATGAGCAGTTCTTC. The chain employs TRBV6-1 and TRBJ2-1; perhaps TRBD2 as D (6 bases). V was clipped by 4 bases and J by 1 base, with 17 bases between them. Germline CDR1 is MNHNS and CDR2 is SASEGT. The CDR3 contains 17 residues.

Here the CDR3 reads CASMTGGAANSPLHF. The CDR3 nucleotides are TGTGCCAGTATGACAGGGGGCGCAGCCAATTCACCCCTCCACTTT. V usage is TRBV19 and J usage is TRBJ1-6; TRBD1 matches 10 bases. This CDR3 contains 15 residues. Looked up from germline, CDR1 is LNHDA and CDR2 is SQIVND (reference sequence). The V segment lost 7 bases and the J segment 7 bases; nucleotides outside the gene matches: 7.